The T cell receptor beta chain described here comes from a study of blood T cells in healthy people across ages. A sample-barcoded 5' primer and a J-beta primer mix were used in a second PCR of roughly 7 to 12 cycles. MiXCR was run by TCRdb on the 5' RACE reads, yielding one entry per CDR3 protein. The table records some 900,000 distinct CDR3 sequences, around 26% of them present only once. Sequencing was done on a sample of blood. The clonotype was recovered from a woman at least 80 years old in good health.

In DNA form, the CDR3 reads TGTGCCAGCAGCCCCGGGGACAGGGGTAAGGAGACCCAGTACTTC. Its translation: CASSPGDRGKETQYF. The chain couples TRBV14 to TRBJ2-5, with 10 bases that match TRBD1. Germline values: CDR1 SGHDN, CDR2 FVKESK. Trimming removed 4 bases from V and 5 bases from J; junction bases left unmatched: 7. The CDR3 extends over 15 amino acids.